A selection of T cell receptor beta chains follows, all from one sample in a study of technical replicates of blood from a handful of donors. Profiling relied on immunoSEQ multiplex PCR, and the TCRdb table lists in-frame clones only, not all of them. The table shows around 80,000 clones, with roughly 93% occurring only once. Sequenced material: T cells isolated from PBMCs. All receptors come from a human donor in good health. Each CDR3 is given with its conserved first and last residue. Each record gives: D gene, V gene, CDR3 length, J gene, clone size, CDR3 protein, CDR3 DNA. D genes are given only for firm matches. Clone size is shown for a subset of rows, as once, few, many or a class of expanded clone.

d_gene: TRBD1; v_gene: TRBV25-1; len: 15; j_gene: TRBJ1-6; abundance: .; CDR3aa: CATSSRGSHNSPLHF; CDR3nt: TGTGCCACCTCTTCCAGGGGGAGCCATAATTCACCCCTCCACTTT
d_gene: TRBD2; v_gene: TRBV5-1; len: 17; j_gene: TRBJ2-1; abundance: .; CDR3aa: CASSPGTSGRVYNEQFF; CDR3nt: TGCGCCAGCAGCCCTGGGACTAGCGGGAGGGTATACAATGAGCAGTTCTTC
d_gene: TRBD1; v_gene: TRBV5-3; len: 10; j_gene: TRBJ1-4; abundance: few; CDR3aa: CAEGGGLGFF; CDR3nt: TGTGCTGAAGGGGGCGGGTTAGGGTTTTTT
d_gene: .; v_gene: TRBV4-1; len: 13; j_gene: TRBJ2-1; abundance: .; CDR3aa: CASSQYAGREQFF; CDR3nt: TGCGCCAGCAGCCAATATGCGGGCCGGGAGCAGTTCTTC
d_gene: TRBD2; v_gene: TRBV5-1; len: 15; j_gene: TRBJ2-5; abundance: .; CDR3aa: CASSRWASGEETQYF; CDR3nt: TGCGCCAGCAGTAGATGGGCTAGCGGGGAAGAGACCCAGTACTTC
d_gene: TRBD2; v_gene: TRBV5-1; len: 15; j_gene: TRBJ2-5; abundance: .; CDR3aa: CASSLTGGIQETQYF; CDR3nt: TGCGCCAGCAGCTTGACGGGAGGGATCCAAGAGACCCAGTACTTC
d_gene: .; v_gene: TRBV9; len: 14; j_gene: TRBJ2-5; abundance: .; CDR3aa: CASSGMGHQETQYF; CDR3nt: TGTGCCAGCAGCGGAATGGGGCACCAAGAGACCCAGTACTTC
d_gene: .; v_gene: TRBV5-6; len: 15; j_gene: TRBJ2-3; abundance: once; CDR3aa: CASSLGQGISDTQYF; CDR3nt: TGTGCCAGCAGCTTGGGCCAGGGGATTTCAGATACGCAGTATTTT
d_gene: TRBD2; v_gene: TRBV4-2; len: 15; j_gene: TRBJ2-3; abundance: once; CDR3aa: CASSQGVAGADTQYF; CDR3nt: TGTGCCAGCAGCCAAGGGGTAGCGGGTGCAGATACGCAGTATTTT
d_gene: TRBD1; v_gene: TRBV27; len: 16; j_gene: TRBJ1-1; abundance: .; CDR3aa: CASSIGQVGDNTEAFF; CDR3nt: TGTGCCAGCAGTATAGGACAGGTAGGGGATAACACTGAAGCTTTCTTT
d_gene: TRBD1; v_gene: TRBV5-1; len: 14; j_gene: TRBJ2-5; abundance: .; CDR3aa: CASSPDRAAETQYF; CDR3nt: TGCGCCAGCAGCCCGGACAGGGCGGCGGAGACCCAGTACTTC
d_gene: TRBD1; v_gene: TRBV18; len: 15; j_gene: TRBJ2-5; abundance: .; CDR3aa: CASSPIDRAQETQYF; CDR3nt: TGTGCCAGCTCACCGATAGACAGGGCCCAGGAGACCCAGTACTTC
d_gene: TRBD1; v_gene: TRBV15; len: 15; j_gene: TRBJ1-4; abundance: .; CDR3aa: CATSRDWTGVLELFF; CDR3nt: TGTGCCACCAGCAGAGATTGGACAGGGGTATTGGAACTGTTTTTT
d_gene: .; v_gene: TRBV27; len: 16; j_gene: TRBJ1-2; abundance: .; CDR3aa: CASSRLGLSSNYGYTF; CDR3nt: TGTGCCAGCAGTAGACTGGGACTTTCCTCCAACTATGGCTACACCTTC
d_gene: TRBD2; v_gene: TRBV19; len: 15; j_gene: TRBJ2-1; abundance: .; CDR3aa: CASRVSSGRAYEQFF; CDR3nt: TGTGCCAGTAGAGTCTCTAGCGGGAGGGCCTATGAGCAGTTCTTC
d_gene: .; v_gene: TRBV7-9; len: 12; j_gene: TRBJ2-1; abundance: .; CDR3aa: CASSFPYREQFF; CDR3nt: TGTGCCAGCAGCTTTCCTTACAGGGAGCAGTTCTTC
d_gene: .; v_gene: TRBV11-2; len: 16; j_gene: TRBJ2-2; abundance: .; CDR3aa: CASSSPWGGYTGELFF; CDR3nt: TGTGCCAGCAGCTCCCCTTGGGGGGGCTACACCGGGGAGCTGTTTTTT
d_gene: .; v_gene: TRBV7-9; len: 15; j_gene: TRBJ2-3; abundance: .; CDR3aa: CASSRGTVDTDTQYF; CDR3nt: TGTGCCAGCAGCCGGGGAACAGTAGACACAGATACGCAGTATTTT
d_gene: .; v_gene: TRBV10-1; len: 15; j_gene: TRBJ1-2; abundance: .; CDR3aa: CASSESASGGDGYTF; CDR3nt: TGCGCCAGCAGTGAGTCTGCCTCAGGTGGTGATGGCTACACCTTC
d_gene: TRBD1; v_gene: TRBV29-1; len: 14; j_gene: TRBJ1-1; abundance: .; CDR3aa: CSVSDPTGGFEAFF; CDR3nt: TGCAGCGTTTCGGACCCGACAGGGGGCTTTGAAGCTTTCTTT
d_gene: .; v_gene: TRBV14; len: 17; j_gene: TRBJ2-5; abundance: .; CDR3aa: CASSQGVGIGTRETQYF; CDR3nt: TGTGCCAGCAGCCAAGGGGTCGGGATTGGTACCCGAGAGACCCAGTACTTC
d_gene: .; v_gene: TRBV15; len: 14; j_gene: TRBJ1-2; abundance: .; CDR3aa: CATSRGDFSGGYTF; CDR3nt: TGTGCCACCAGCAGAGGGGACTTTTCTGGAGGCTACACCTTC
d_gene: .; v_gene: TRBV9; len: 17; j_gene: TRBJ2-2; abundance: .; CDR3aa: CASSVHQRLANTGELFF; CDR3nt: TGTGCCAGCAGCGTTCATCAGCGCCTCGCGAACACCGGGGAGCTGTTTTTT
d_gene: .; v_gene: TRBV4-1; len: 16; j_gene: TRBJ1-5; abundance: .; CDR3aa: CASSQEQPRTNQPQHF; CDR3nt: TGCGCCAGCAGCCAAGAACAGCCAAGAACAAATCAGCCCCAGCATTTT
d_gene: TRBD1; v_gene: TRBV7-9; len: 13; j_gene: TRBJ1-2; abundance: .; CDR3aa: CASSPEDRQGYTF; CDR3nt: TGTGCCAGCAGCCCCGAGGACAGGCAAGGCTACACCTTC
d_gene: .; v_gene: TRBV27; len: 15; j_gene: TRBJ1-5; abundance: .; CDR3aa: CASSLSDGGNQPQHF; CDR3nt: TGTGCCAGCAGTTTATCGGACGGGGGCAATCAGCCCCAGCATTTT
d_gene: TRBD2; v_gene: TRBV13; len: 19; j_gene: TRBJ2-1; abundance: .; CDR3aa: CASSVRPSGNWHPTWEQFF; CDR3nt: TGTGCCAGCAGCGTTCGGCCTAGCGGGAACTGGCACCCTACATGGGAGCAGTTCTTC
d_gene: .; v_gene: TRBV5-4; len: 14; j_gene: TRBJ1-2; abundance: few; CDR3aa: CASSYVGQDFGYTF; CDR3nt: TGTGCCAGCAGCTATGTGGGGCAGGATTTTGGCTACACCTTC
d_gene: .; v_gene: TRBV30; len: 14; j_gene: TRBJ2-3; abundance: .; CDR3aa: CAWSVNGYADTQYF; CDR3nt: TGTGCCTGGAGTGTAAACGGGTATGCAGATACGCAGTATTTT
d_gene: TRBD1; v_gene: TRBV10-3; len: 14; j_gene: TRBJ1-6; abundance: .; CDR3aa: CATAQGAYNSPLHF; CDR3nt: TGTGCCACCGCACAGGGGGCCTATAATTCACCCCTCCACTTT
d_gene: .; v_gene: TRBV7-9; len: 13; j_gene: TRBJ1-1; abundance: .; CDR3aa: CASSLAEVTEAFF; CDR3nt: TGTGCCAGCAGCTTAGCTGAGGTAACTGAAGCTTTCTTT
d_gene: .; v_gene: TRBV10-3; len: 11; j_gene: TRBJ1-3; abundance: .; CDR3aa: CAISSGNTIYF; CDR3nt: TGTGCCATCTCGTCTGGAAACACCATATATTTT
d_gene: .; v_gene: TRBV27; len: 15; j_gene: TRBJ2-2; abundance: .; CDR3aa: CASSQGQGGTGELFF; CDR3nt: TGTGCCAGCAGCCAAGGACAGGGAGGGACCGGGGAGCTGTTTTTT
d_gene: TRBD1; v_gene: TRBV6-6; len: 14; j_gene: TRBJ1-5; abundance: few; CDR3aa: CASSYGAGGQPQHF; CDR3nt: TGTGCCAGCAGTTACGGCGCAGGGGGGCAGCCCCAGCATTTT
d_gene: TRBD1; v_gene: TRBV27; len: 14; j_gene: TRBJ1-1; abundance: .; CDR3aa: CASSLMGQLTEAFF; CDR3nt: TGTGCCAGCAGTTTAATGGGACAGTTAACTGAAGCTTTCTTT
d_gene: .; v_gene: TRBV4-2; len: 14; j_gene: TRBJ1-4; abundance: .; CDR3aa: CASSQEWGREKLFF; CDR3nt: TGTGCCAGCAGCCAAGAGTGGGGCAGGGAAAAACTGTTTTTT
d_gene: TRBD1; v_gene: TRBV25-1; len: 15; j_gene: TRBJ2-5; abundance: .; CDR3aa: CASSERTGGQETQYF; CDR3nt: TGTGCCAGCAGCGAAAGGACAGGGGGGCAAGAGACCCAGTACTTC
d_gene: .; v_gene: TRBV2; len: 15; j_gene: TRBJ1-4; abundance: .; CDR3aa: CASRGGGKTNEKLFF; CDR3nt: TGTGCCAGCAGAGGGGGAGGGAAGACTAATGAAAAACTGTTTTTT
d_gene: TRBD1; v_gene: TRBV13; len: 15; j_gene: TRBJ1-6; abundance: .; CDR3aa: CASSLARQGNSPLHF; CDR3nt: TGTGCCAGCAGCTTAGCACGACAGGGGAATTCACCCCTCCACTTT
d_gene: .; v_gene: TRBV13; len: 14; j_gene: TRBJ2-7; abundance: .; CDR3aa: CASSQQGASYEQYF; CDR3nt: TGTGCCAGCAGCCAACAGGGAGCGTCCTACGAGCAGTACTTC
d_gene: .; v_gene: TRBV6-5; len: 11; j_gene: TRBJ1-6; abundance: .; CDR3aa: CASSTSGPLHF; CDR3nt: TGTGCCAGCAGTACCTCGGGGCCCCTCCACTTT
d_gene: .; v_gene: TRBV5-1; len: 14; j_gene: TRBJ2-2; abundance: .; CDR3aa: CASSLAELTGELFF; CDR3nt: TGCGCCAGCAGCTTGGCCGAGCTCACCGGGGAGCTGTTTTTT
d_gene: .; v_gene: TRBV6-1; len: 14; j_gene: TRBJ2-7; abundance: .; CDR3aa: CASSAGHFSYEQYF; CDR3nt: TGTGCCAGCAGTGCGGGACACTTCTCCTACGAGCAGTACTTC
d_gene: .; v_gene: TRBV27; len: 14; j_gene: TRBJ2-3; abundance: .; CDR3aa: CASSQLSSTDTQYF; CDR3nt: TGTGCCAGCAGTCAACTGTCTAGCACAGATACGCAGTATTTT
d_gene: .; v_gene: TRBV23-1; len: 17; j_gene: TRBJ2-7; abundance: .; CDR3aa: CASSHRWTVKKRAEQYF; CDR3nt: TGCGCCAGCAGTCATCGATGGACTGTAAAAAAACGTGCGGAGCAGTACTTC
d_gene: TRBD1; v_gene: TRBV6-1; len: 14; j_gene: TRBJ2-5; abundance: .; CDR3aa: CASSRQGRWETQYF; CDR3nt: TGTGCCAGCAGTCGACAGGGGCGCTGGGAGACCCAGTACTTC
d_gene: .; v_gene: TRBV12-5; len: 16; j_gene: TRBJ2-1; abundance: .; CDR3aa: CASGLVLSDTYNEQFF; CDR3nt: TGTGCTAGTGGTTTGGTACTCAGTGACACATACAATGAGCAGTTCTTC
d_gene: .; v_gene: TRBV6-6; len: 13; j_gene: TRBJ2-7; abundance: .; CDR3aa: CASTGESTYEQYF; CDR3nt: TGTGCCAGCACAGGGGAATCAACCTACGAGCAGTACTTC
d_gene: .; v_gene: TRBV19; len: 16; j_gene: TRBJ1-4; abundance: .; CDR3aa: CATTRQARATNEKLFF; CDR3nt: TGTGCCACAACTAGACAGGCACGTGCAACTAATGAAAAACTGTTTTTT
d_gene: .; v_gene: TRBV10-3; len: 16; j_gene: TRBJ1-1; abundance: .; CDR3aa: CAISGPGWGGNTEAFF; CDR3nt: TGTGCCATCAGTGGCCCCGGGTGGGGGGGTAACACTGAAGCTTTCTTT
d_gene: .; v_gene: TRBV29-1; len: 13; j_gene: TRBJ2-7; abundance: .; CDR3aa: CSVLAGVSYEQYF; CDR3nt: TGCAGCGTTCTTGCAGGGGTCTCCTACGAGCAGTACTTC
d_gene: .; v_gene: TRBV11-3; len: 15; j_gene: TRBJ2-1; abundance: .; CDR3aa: CASSPRANSYNEQFF; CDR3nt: TGTGCCAGCAGCCCCCGAGCGAACTCCTACAATGAGCAGTTCTTC